This paragraph reports one T cell receptor (beta chain). Its antigen is as yet unknown. The data are from a study of shared clonotypes between healthy human individuals. The V end lost 4 bases, the J end lost 4 bases, and 7 bases lay between the germline ends. The CDR3 runs to 11 residues. CDR1 is DFQATT, CDR2 SNEGSKA, per germline (reference sequence). Whole-study results and caveats: Clonotype sharing among donors was thought likely to change with sequencing depth.

Across several immunoSEQ plates, the genomic DNA of each subset was split evenly. Spread over ten immunoSEQ deep assay plates, unsorted PBMC DNA underwent sequencing. The method was immunoSEQ multiplex PCR; TCRdb's version includes in-frame clones alone and lacks a portion of them. Seen here are about half a million clones, approximately 82% observed once, and the top ten hold more than 10%. The chain combines TRBV20-1 with TRBJ1-2, with D unresolved. This clonotype originated in a woman aged 40 to 49 in good health. Some clones in this sample may be carry-over from other donors' samples. Sequenced sample: PBMCs. CDR3 DNA: TGCAGTGCTATCGGACCCTATGGCTACACCTTC. Protein product: CSAIGPYGYTF.